This T cell receptor beta chain was profiled in a study of T-cell memory formation after mild COVID-19. This clonotype was seen more than once but under ten times. From germline, CDR1 is MGHDK and CDR2 SYGVNS. With V trimmed by 3 bases and J by 4 bases, 12 bases remained unmatched. This CDR3 spans 17 amino acids. TCRdb redid the calling of the 5' RACE reads with MiXCR, one entry per CDR3 protein. This sample yields roughly 610,000 distinct CDR3 sequences, of which approximately 15% are seen a single time; around 7.8% belongs to the top ten. This clonotype was obtained from an adult woman who had mild COVID-19 (a few samples of this study predate the infection). Cell type and time point are not known. Sequences were obtained from PBMCs or a T cell subset sorted from them (not recorded which). The chain combines TRBV25-1 with TRBJ1-2, with 9 bases identical to TRBD1. The CDR3 DNA is TGTGCCAGCAGTGATTGGGACAGGGCGGCTTTGGGCTATGGCTACACCTTC. Amino acids: CASSDWDRAALGYGYTF.